Listed here are 4 T cell receptor beta chains from one sample, sequenced in a study of cytomegalovirus exposure and HLA in healthy donors. PCR used 60 Vbeta primers and 13 Jbeta primers. Libraries were prepared by immunoSEQ multiplex PCR; TCRdb keeps only in-frame clonotypes and omits some of them. The sample includes around 150,000 clones, around 72% of them seen just once. Material for sequencing was PBMCs. The receptors shown here come from a human donor in good health.

V gene TRBV4-2 combines with J gene TRBJ2-1; no clear D. CDR3 length equals 15 residues. Germline CDR1 is LGHNA and CDR2 is YNFKEQ. V was cut by 1 base and J by 3 bases, with 10 bases left in between. The DNA for the CDR3 is TGTGCCAGCAGCCAAGGACTTATCGTCTACAATGAGCAGTTCTTC. It codes for CASSQGLIVYNEQFF.

The J gene is TRBJ1-4, the V gene TRBV4-2, with 8 nucleotides matching TRBD1. Germline V CDR1 and CDR2: LGHNA, YNFKEQ. J was trimmed by 7 bases and V by 0 bases; bases with no gene match: 7. The length of the CDR3 is 16 residues. In DNA, the CDR3 is TGTGCCAGCAGCCAAGATCAGGGGGCGGGAAGTGAAAAACTGTTTTTT. The encoded protein is CASSQDQGAGSEKLFF.

The gene calls are TRBV11-2 and TRBJ1-2, with a possible D match to TRBD1 (6 bases). V gave up 5 bases and J gave up 8 bases, with 12 bases separating them. The CDR3 covers 12 residues. CDR1 and CDR2 (germline): SGHAT, FQNNGV. This chain's CDR3 is CASSTDSSGYTF. CDR3 DNA sequence: TGTGCCAGCAGCACGGACAGCTCGGGCTACACCTTC.

The CDR3 bases are TGTGCCATCAGTGAGTCGGCAGGGGCAGGGAACACTGAAGCTTTCTTT. It specifies CAISESAGAGNTEAFF. This chain joins TRBV10-3 and TRBJ1-1, with D perhaps matching TRBD1 (6 bases). In germline, CDR1 is ENHRY, CDR2 SYGVKD. Trimming removed 0 bases from V and 1 base from J, with 12 bases in between. There are 16 residues in the CDR3.